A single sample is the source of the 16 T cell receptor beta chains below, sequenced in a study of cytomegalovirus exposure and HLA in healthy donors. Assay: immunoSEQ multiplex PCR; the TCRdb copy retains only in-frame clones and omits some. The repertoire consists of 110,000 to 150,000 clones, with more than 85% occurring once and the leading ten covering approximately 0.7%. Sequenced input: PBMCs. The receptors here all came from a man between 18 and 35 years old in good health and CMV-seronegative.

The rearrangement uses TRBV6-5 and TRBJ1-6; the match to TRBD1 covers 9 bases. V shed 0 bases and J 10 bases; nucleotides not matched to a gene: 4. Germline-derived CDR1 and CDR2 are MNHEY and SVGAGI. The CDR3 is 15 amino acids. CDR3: CASSYSRTGESPLHF. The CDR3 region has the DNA TGTGCCAGCAGTTACTCGAGGACAGGGGAATCACCCCTCCACTTT.

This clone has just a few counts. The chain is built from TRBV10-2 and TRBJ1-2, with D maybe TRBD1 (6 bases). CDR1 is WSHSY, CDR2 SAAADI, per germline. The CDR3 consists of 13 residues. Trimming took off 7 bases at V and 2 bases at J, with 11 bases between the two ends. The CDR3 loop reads CASNPGDNYGYTF. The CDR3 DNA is TGCGCCAGCAACCCAGGGGACAACTATGGCTACACCTTC.

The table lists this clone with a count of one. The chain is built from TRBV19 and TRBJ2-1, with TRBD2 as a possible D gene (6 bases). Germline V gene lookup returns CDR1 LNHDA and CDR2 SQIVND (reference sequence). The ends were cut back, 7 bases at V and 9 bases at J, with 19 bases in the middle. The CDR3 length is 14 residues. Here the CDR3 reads CASKPHKTGGEQFF. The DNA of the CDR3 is TGTGCCAGTAAGCCGCATAAGACCGGGGGTGAGCAGTTCTTC.

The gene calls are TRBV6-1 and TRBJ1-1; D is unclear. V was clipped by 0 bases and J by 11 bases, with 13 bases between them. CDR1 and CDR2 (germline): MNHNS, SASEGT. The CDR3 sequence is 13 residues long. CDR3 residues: CASSEALRGGAFF. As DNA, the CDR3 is TGTGCCAGCAGTGAAGCGCTTCGGGGTGGTGCTTTCTTT.

The CDR3 region is CASRRQGFEETQYF. CDR3 sequence (DNA): TGCGCCAGCAGAAGACAGGGGTTTGAGGAGACCCAGTACTTC. The gene calls are TRBV5-1 and TRBJ2-5, with TRBD1 matching over 8 bases. The CDR3 sequence is 14 residues long. Looked up from germline, CDR1 is SGHRS and CDR2 is YFSETQ. V shed 5 bases and J 5 bases; nucleotides not matched to a gene: 8.

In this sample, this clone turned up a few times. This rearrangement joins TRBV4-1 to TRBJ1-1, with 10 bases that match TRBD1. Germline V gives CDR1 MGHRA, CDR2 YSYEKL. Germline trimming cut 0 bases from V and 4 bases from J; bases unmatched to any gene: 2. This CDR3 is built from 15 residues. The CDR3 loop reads CASSQERTGGTEAFF. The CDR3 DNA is TGCGCCAGCAGCCAAGAAAGGACAGGGGGCACTGAAGCTTTCTTT.

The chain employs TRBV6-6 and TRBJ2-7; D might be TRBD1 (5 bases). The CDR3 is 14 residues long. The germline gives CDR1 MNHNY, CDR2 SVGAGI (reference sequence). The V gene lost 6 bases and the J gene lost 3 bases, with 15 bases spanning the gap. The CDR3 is CASRESGSNYEQYF. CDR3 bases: TGTGCCAGCAGGGAGTCAGGGTCCAACTACGAGCAGTACTTC.

The CDR3 bases are TGTGCCAGCAGTGAAGCACAGGGTGGCACTGAAGCTTTCTTT. Protein product: CASSEAQGGTEAFF. The chain is built from TRBV6-1 and TRBJ1-1, with D maybe TRBD1 (6 bases). The CDR3 length is 14 residues. The V end lost 0 bases, the J end lost 4 bases, and 9 bases lay between the germline ends. In germline, CDR1 is MNHNS, CDR2 SASEGT.

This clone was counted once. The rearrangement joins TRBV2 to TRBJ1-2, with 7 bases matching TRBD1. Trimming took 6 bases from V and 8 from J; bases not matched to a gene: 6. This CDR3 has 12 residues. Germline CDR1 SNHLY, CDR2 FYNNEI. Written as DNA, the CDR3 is TGTGCCAGCAGGTCACAGGGGTTCGGCTACACCTTC. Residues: CASRSQGFGYTF.

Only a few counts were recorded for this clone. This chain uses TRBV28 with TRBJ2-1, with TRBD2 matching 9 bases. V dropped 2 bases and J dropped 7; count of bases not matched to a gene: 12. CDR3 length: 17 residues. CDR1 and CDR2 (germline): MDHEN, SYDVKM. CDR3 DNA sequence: TGTGCCAGCAGTTTAAGGTTCACGGCTAGCGGGATTAATGAGCAGTTCTTC. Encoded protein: CASSLRFTASGINEQFF.

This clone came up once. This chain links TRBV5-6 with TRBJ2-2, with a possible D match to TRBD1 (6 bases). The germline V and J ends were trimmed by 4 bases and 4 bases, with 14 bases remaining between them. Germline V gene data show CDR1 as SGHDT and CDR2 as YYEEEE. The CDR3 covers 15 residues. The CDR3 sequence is CASSRYRQVTGELFF. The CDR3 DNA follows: TGTGCCAGCAGCCGATACCGACAGGTCACCGGGGAGCTGTTTTTT.

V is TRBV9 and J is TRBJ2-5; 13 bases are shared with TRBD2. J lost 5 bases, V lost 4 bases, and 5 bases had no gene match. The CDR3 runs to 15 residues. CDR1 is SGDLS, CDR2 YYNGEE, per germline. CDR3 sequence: CASSPTSGRMETQYF. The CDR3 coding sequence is TGTGCCAGCAGCCCGACTAGCGGGAGGATGGAGACCCAGTACTTC.

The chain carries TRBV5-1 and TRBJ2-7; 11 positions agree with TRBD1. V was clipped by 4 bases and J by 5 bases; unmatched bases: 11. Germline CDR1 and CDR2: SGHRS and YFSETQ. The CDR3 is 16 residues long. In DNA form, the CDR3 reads TGCGCCAGCAGCAGGCGCCGGGACAGGGGGTTCGACGAGCAGTACTTC. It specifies CASSRRRDRGFDEQYF. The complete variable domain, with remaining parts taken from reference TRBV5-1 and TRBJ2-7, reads KAGVTQTPRYLIKTRGQQVTLSCSPISGHRSVSWYQQTPGQGLQFLFEYFSETQRNKGNFPGRFSGRQFSNSRSEMNVSTLELGDSALYLCASSRRRDRGFDEQYFGPGTRLTVT.

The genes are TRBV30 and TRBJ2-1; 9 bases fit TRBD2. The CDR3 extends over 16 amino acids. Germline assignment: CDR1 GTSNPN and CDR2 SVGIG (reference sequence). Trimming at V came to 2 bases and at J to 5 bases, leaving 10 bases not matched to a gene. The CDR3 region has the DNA TGTGCCTGGAGTCCCGTTGGTAGCGGGAGAAACAATGAGCAGTTCTTC. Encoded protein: CAWSPVGSGRNNEQFF.

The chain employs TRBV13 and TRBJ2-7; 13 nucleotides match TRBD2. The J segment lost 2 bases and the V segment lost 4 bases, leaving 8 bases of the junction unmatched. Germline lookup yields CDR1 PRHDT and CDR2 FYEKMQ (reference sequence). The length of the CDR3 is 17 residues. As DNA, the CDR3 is TGTGCCAGCAGCTCCAAGACTAGCGGGAGGTGGACCTACGAGCAGTACGTC. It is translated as CASSSKTSGRWTYEQYV.

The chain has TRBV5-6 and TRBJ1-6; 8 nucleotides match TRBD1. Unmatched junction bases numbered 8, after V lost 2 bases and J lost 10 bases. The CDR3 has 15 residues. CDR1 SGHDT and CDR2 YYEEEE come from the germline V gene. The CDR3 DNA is TGTGCCAGCAGCTTCATGGACAGGGATGGATCACCCCTCCACTTT. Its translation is CASSFMDRDGSPLHF.